This TCR beta chain was found in a study of cytomegalovirus exposure and HLA in healthy donors. Unrecorded immune exposure was likely among donors, who were nominally healthy when sampled. V was pared by 5 bases and J by 0 bases, with 3 bases of the junction left unmatched. The CDR3 is made up of 14 amino acids. Germline-derived CDR1 and CDR2 are MNHEY and SMNVEV (reference sequence). In the PCR, 60 Vbeta and 13 Jbeta primers were used. Generated by immunoSEQ multiplex PCR, the TCRdb table keeps only in-frame clones and is missing some. The table records just over 150,000 clones, around four fifths of them present only once.

The sequenced sample was PBMCs. This TCR was recovered from a woman aged 25 to 39 in good health and CMV-seronegative. The chain recombines TRBV27 with TRBJ1-1, with 7 bases matching TRBD1. The CDR3, as DNA: TGTGCCAGCAGTCTGACAGGGATGAACACTGAAGCTTTCTTT. This encodes CASSLTGMNTEAFF.